What follows describes a single TCR beta chain. The antigen is undetermined. The PCR used 60 Vbeta and 13 Jbeta primers. Some clones are missing from TCRdb's copy, which holds only in-frame ones; the method was immunoSEQ multiplex PCR. The sample has about 190,000 clones, roughly 80% seen once. The sample belongs to a study of cytomegalovirus exposure and HLA in healthy donors. Findings of the study overall: Roughly uniform sequencing depth across donors was assumed, possibly incorrectly.

The sample comprised PBMCs. This receptor was obtained from a woman aged 30 to 39 in good health and CMV-seropositive.

For the CDR3, the DNA is TGTGCCAGCAGTTTATTGGGACTAGCCGGTGGGACCGGGGAGCTGTTTTTT. Encoded protein: CASSLLGLAGGTGELFF. The rearrangement uses TRBV28 and TRBJ2-2, with TRBD2 matching over 9 bases. The CDR3 runs 17 residues. Germline CDR1 reads MDHEN; CDR2 reads SYDVKM. V was pared by 1 base and J by 5 bases, with 8 bases of the junction left unmatched.